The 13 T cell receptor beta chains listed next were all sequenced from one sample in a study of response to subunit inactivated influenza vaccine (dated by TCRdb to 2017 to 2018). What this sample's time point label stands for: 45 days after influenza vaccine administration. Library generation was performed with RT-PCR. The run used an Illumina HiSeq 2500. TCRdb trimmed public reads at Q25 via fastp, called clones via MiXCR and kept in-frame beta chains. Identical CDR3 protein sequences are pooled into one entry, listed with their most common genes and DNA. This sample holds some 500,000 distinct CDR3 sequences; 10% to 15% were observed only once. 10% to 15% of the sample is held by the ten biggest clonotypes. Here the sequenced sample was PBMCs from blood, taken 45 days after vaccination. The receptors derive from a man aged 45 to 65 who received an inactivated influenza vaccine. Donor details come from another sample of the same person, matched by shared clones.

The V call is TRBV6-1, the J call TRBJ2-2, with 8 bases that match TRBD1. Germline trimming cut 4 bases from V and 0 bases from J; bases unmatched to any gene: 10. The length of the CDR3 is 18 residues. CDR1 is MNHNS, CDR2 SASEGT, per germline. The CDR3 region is CASSGLGQAGSNTGELFF. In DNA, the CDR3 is TGTGCCAGCAGTGGTCTGGGACAGGCTGGTTCGAACACCGGGGAGCTGTTTTTT.

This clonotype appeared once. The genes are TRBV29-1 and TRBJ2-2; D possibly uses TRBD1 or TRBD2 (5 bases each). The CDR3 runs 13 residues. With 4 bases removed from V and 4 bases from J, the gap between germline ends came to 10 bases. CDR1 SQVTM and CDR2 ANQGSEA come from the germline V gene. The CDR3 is CSVVWGSTGELFF. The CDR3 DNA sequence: TGCAGCGTTGTGTGGGGGTCCACCGGGGAGCTGTTTTTT.

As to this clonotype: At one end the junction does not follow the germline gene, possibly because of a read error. The DNA for the CDR3 is TGTGCCAGCAGCCTCAGCGGGAGAGGGTTGGGGACAGATTCGCAGTATTTT. Translated, it gives CASSLSGRGLGTDSQYF. J is TRBJ2-3 and V is TRBV6-1, with D tentatively TRBD2 (8 bases). Germline V gene lookup returns CDR1 MNHNS and CDR2 SASEGT. The CDR3 totals 17 residues.

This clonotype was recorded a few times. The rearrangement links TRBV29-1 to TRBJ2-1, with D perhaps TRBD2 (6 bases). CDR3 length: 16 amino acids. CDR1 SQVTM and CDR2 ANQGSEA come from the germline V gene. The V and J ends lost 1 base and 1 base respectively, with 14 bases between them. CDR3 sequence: CSVEGRVGGSYNEQFF. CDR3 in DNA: TGCAGCGTTGAAGGTCGGGTCGGGGGTTCCTACAATGAGCAGTTCTTC.

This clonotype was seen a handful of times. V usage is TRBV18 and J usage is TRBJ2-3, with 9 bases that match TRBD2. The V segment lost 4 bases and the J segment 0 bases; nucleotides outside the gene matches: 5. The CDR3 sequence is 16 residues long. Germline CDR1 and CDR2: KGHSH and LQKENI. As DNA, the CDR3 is TGTGCCAGCTCACGACTAGCGGTGACTAGCACAGATACGCAGTATTTT. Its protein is CASSRLAVTSTDTQYF.

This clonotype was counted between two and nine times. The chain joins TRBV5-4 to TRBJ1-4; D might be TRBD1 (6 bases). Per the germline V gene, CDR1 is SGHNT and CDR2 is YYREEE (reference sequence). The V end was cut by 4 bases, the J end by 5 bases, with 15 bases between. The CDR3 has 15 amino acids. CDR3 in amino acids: CASSRETGENEKLFF. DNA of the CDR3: TGTGCCAGCAGCCGGGAGACAGGAGAAAATGAAAAACTGTTTTTT.

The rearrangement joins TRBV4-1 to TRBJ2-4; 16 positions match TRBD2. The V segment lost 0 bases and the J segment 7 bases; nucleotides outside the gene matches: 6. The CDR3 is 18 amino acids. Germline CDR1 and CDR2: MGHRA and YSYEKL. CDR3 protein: CASSQDVGLAGGPNIQYF. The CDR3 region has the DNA TGCGCCAGCAGCCAAGATGTGGGACTAGCGGGGGGGCCTAACATTCAGTACTTC.

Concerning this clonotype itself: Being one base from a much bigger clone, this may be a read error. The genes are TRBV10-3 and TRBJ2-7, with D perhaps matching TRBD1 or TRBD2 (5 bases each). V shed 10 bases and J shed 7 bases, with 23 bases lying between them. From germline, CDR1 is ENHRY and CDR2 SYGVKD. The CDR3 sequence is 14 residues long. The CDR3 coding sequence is TGTGCCACGAACTACCGGGACGGAGGTGAGGAGCAGTACTTC. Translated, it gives CATNYRDGGEEQYF.

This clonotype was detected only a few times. Here the CDR3 reads CASSLGVPNSGANVLTF. Here the CDR3 DNA reads TGTGCCAGCAGCTTGGGGGTCCCAAACTCTGGGGCCAACGTCCTGACTTTC. The V call is TRBV7-2, the J call TRBJ2-6; D is possibly TRBD1 or TRBD2 (5 bases each). The V and J ends lost 3 bases and 0 bases respectively, with 12 bases between them. The CDR3 loop spans 17 amino acids. In germline, CDR1 is SGHTA, CDR2 FQGNSA.

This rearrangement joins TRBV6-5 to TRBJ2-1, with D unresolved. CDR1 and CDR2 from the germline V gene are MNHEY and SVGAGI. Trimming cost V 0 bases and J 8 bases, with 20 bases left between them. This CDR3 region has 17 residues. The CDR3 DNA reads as TGTGCCAGCAGTTACTCGATTGCTGACCAGCCCCTGGATGAGCAGTTCTTC. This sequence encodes CASSYSIADQPLDEQFF.

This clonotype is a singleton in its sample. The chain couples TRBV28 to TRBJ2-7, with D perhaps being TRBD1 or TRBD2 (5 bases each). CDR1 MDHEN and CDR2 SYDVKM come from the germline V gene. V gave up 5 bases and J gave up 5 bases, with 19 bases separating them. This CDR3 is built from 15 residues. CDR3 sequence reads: CASSPSGPLEDEQYF. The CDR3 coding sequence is TGTGCCAGCAGTCCGTCGGGACCCTTGGAGGACGAGCAGTACTTC.

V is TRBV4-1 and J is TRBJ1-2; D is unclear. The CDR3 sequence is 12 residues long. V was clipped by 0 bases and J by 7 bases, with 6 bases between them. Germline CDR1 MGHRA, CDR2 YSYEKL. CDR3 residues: CASSQELGGYTF. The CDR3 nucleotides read TGCGCCAGCAGCCAAGAGTTGGGTGGCTACACCTTC.

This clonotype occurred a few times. The chain's CDR3 is CASSLNRGHQPQHF. The CDR3 bases are TGTGCCAGCAGCTTAAATAGAGGACATCAGCCCCAGCATTTT. The chain recombines TRBV13 with TRBJ1-5; no clear D gene. Germline CDR1 is PRHDT and CDR2 is FYEKMQ (reference sequence). V lost 2 bases and J lost 5, with 10 bases in between. The CDR3 length is 14 residues.